What follows are 18 T cell receptor beta chains derived from one specimen sequenced in a study of T cell changes during pregnancy in multiple sclerosis (dated 2019 in TCRdb). Library prep was done by the immunoSEQ multiplex PCR assay. TCRdb obtained this table from immuneACCESS and retained in-frame rearrangements with V and J assigned. These tables miss some clones; where compared with another copy, unresolved V genes account for less than half of the shortfall, and the remainder is unexplained. The sample contains some 41,000 clones, around nine tenths of them found a single time. The ten largest clonotypes hold around 4.1% of the sample. The sample in question was CD8+ T cells from peripheral blood mononuclear cells, obtained in the first trimester of pregnancy. The receptor source for this set is a female donor with multiple sclerosis, enrolled in a pregnancy study.

This chain uses TRBV5-1 with TRBJ2-1; TRBD1 agrees at 9 bases. The CDR3 totals 12 residues. Germline V CDR1 and CDR2: SGHRS, YFSETQ. After removal of 4 bases from V and 14 bases from J, the junction contained 7 bases not matched to a gene. The CDR3, as DNA: TGCGCCAGCAGCCCCCGGACAGGGGAGGAGTTCTTC. This codes for CASSPRTGEEFF.

V gene TRBV9 combines with J gene TRBJ2-7; 7 bases fit TRBD1. Losses at the gene ends were 4 bases for V and 0 bases for J; bases not matched to a gene: 4. The CDR3 spans 14 residues. From germline, CDR1 is SGDLS and CDR2 YYNGEE. CDR3 loop: CASSPWDSSYEQYF. As DNA, the CDR3 is TGTGCCAGCAGCCCCTGGGACAGCTCCTACGAGCAGTACTTC. Full variable domain (missing parts from reference TRBV9 and TRBJ2-7): DSGVTQTPKHLITATGQRVTLRCSPRSGDLSVYWYQQSLDQGLQFLIQYYNGEERAKGNILERFSAQQFPDLHSELNLSSLELGDSALYFCASSPWDSSYEQYFGPGTRLTVT.

The count of this clone is one. The rearrangement joins TRBV19 to TRBJ1-6; D perhaps matches TRBD1 (6 bases). Germline CDR1 LNHDA, CDR2 SQIVND (reference sequence). The CDR3 has 13 residues. V gave up 6 bases and J gave up 8 bases, with 11 bases separating them. The CDR3 nucleotides read TGTGCCAGTAGGAGGGGGGGGCATTCACCCCTCCACTTT. This encodes CASRRGGHSPLHF.

This chain connects TRBV2 to TRBJ2-5; TRBD2 might be the D (7 bases). V shed 2 bases and J shed 5 bases, with 18 bases lying between them. Germline values: CDR1 SNHLY, CDR2 FYNNEI. The CDR3 length is 16 residues. The CDR3 region has the DNA TGTGCCAGCAGTGAAAGGGGGGGCCTCCCTTGGGAGACCCAGTACTTC. As protein: CASSERGGLPWETQYF.

The chain has TRBV9 and TRBJ1-5; possibly TRBD1 for D (5 bases). V was pared by 4 bases and J by 4 bases, with 6 bases between. The CDR3 runs to 12 residues. CDR1 SGDLS and CDR2 YYNGEE come from the germline V gene. CDR3: CASSSGNQPQHF. The CDR3, as DNA: TGTGCCAGCAGCTCAGGGAATCAGCCCCAGCATTTT.

The chain is built from TRBV7-9 and TRBJ2-1, with TRBD2 identical over 11 bases. This CDR3 comprises 15 residues. V shed 5 bases, J shed 2 bases, and the junction held 2 bases outside the gene matches. Germline CDR1 reads SEHNR; CDR2 reads FQNEAQ (reference sequence). In DNA, the CDR3 is TGTGCCAGCAGCCCTAGCGGGGGGACCTACAATGAGCAGTTCTTC. It encodes CASSPSGGTYNEQFF.

V usage is TRBV29-1 and J usage is TRBJ1-2; possible D gene TRBD1, 6 bases. V was pared by 2 bases and J by 7 bases, with 14 bases between. Germline-derived CDR1 and CDR2 are SQVTM and ANQGSEA. The CDR3 has 13 amino acids. The CDR3 DNA sequence: TGCAGCGTTGAATTTCAGGGGCGGGCTGGCTACACCTTC. It encodes CSVEFQGRAGYTF.

The chain recombines TRBV4-2 with TRBJ2-1, with a tentative D call TRBD2 (6 bases). Between the trimmed V and J ends, which lost 5 bases and 6 bases, there was a span of 14 bases. The CDR3 spans 14 residues. CDR1 LGHNA and CDR2 YNFKEQ come from the germline V gene. The CDR3 bases are TGTGCCAGCAGCTGGTGGAGGGGCGCCAATGAGCAGTTCTTC. Encoded protein: CASSWWRGANEQFF.

Concerning this clone: This specimen includes other DNA sequences encoding the same CDR3. The V gene is TRBV4-2, the J gene TRBJ2-7; 7 bases fit TRBD2. The CDR3 has 18 residues. CDR1 LGHNA and CDR2 YNFKEQ come from the germline V gene. The J segment lost 0 bases and the V segment lost 0 bases, leaving 11 bases of the junction unmatched. The chain's CDR3 is CASSQELELAEVSYEQYF. The CDR3 region has the DNA TGTGCCAGCAGCCAAGAGCTTGAGCTAGCGGAGGTCTCCTACGAGCAGTACTTC.

The CDR3 nucleotides read TGTGCCAGCAGCTTAGGGCCTAGCGGGGGCCCCGAGCAGTTCTTC. Its translation: CASSLGPSGGPEQFF. This chain uses TRBV7-3 with TRBJ2-1, with 10 bases that match TRBD2. This CDR3 is built from 15 residues. Trimming removed 2 bases from V and 10 bases from J; junction bases left unmatched: 8. The germline V gene has CDR1 SGHTA and CDR2 FQGTGA.

This sequence joins TRBV19 and TRBJ1-2; D is unresolved. Germline CDR1 LNHDA, CDR2 SQIVND (reference sequence). This CDR3 spans 13 amino acids. V lost 5 bases and J 2 bases, leaving 9 bases between the germline ends. Here the CDR3 DNA reads TGTGCCAGTAGTCCCGGACTGAACTATGGCTACACCTTC. Encoded protein: CASSPGLNYGYTF.

The rearrangement links TRBV6-5 to TRBJ2-1, with TRBD1 matching 9 bases. The V gene end was trimmed by 6 bases and the J gene end by 6 bases; junction bases not matched to a gene: 6. This CDR3 region has 14 residues. The germline V gene has CDR1 MNHEY and CDR2 SVGAGI. In DNA form, the CDR3 reads TGTGCCAGCAGCCCTAGGACAGGGGTCAATGAGCAGTTCTTC. Translation gives CASSPRTGVNEQFF.

This clone has more than one count but fewer than ten. Here the CDR3 reads CATSRVGGLTGSDTQYF. As DNA, the CDR3 is TGTGCCACCAGCAGAGTGGGGGGGCTCACAGGTTCGGATACGCAGTATTTT. J is TRBJ2-3 and V is TRBV15, with D possibly TRBD2 on 7 matching bases. Trimming shortened V by 1 base and J by 6 bases, and 20 bases separated the two germline ends. CDR1 LNHNV and CDR2 YYDKDF come from the germline V gene (reference sequence). The CDR3 sequence is 17 residues long.

This chain links TRBV11-2 with TRBJ2-1; 8 bases map to TRBD2. Germline CDR1 and CDR2: SGHAT and FQNNGV. This CDR3 is built from 17 residues. Trimming cost V 6 bases and J 4 bases; bases outside gene matches: 14. CDR3 loop: CASSSQGKRGKYNEQFF. CDR3 bases: TGTGCCAGCAGTTCACAAGGGAAGCGGGGGAAGTACAATGAGCAGTTCTTC.

About this clone: A junction end diverges from the germline sequence, so it may reflect a read error. The rearrangement uses TRBV13 and TRBJ1-5; possible D gene TRBD1, 6 bases. The CDR3 totals 14 residues. Germline-derived CDR1 and CDR2 are PRHDT and FYEKMQ (reference sequence). CDR3 bases: TGTGCCAGCAGCATAGGACAGACCAATCAGCCCCAGCATTTT. Translation gives CASSIGQTNQPQHF.

The gene calls are TRBV5-4 and TRBJ1-1; TRBD1 aligns across 7 bases. V lost 0 bases, J lost 3 bases, and 8 bases stayed unmatched. CDR3 size: 16 residues. The germline V gene has CDR1 SGHNT and CDR2 YYREEE (reference sequence). The CDR3 region has the DNA TGTGCCAGCAGCTTGGGGCCCGGGACAGACCACACTGAAGCTTTCTTT. This encodes CASSLGPGTDHTEAFF.

This chain connects TRBV6-1 to TRBJ2-7, with D perhaps TRBD2 (6 bases). V was clipped by 2 bases and J by 7 bases, with 9 bases between them. Germline CDR1 is MNHNS and CDR2 is SASEGT. The CDR3 is made up of 12 amino acids. CDR3: CASSEWGVEQYF. The CDR3 coding sequence is TGTGCCAGCAGTGAATGGGGGGTGGAGCAGTACTTC.

This chain's CDR3 is CASSLLFRGPDGYTF. CDR3 DNA sequence: TGTGCCAGCAGTTTACTGTTTAGGGGGCCTGATGGCTACACCTTC. V and J are TRBV27 and TRBJ1-2; TRBD1 agrees at 7 bases. J was trimmed by 6 bases and V by 2 bases; bases with no gene match: 9. Germline CDR1 is MNHEY and CDR2 is SMNVEV (reference sequence). CDR3 size: 15 residues.